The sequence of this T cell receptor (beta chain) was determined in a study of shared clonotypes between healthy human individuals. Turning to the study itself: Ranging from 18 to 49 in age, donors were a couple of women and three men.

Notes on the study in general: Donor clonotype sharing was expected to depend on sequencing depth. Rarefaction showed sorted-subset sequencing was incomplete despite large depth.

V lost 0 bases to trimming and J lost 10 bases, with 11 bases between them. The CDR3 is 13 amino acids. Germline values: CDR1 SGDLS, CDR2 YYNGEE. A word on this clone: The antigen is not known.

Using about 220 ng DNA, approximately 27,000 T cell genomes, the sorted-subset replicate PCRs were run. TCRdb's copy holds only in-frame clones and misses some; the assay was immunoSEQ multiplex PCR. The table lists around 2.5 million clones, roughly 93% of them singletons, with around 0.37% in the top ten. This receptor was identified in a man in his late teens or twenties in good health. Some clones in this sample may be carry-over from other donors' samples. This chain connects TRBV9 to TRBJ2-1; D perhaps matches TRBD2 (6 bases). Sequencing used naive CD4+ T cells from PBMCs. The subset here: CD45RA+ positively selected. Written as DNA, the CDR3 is TGTGCCAGCAGCGTAGCGGGGGTTGGGGAGCAGTTCTTC. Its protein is CASSVAGVGEQFF.